The TCR beta chain described here comes from a study of blood T cell repertoires in COVID-19 (dated by TCRdb to 2018 to 2020). As for the study more broadly: Samples from collaborators originated in the United States, Italy and Spain and spanned both the acute and convalescent phases of COVID-19. The prospective study material was composed of cDNA or gDNA derived from T cells, B-cell-depleted T cells, or PBMCs. Subjects who had been exposed to COVID-19, were actively infected with it, or had recovered from it provided the deeply sampled blood TCRbeta repertoires that made up the dataset. The repertoires were made available in a free public database intended to serve as a resource for research on the immune response to SARS-CoV-2. The samples were drawn from the first 160 participants of the ongoing ImmuneRACE study and from roughly 1,300 subjects provided by 6 global collaborators. The sample metadata nearly always contained a de-identified subject ID, COVID-19 status, age in years and sex. Where available, HLA class I and class II types were taken from metadata supplied by the sample provider and were not determined by assay-based typing.

TCRbeta CDR3 regions were amplified from genomic DNA using the immunoSEQ Assay, a bias-controlled multiplex PCR. The paper's data handling went like this. Within the assay, amplification of reference gene primers was used to estimate how many nucleated cells each sample contained. Sequence reads were collapsed and filtered to measure the absolute abundance of every unique TCRbeta CDR3 rearrangement. For each sample, productive Simpson clonality was calculated as the square root of Simpson's diversity index over productive rearrangements. TCRdb mirrors the immuneACCESS table, restricted to in-frame sequences. Some clones are absent from its copies; in checked studies, under half trace to an unresolved V gene, and the reason for the others is unknown. The V and J calls and clone size are taken from that table; D and trimming were inferred from the DNA. This sample comprises about 290,000 clones, nearly 90% of them detected only once. The top ten hold around 10% of the sample.

General findings and caveats noted by the study authors: The quantity of clinical and demographic metadata differed by source and by participant and was supplied without curation.

As to this clone: Its antigen target is currently unknown. No per-base quality is available; no much larger clone lies one base away.

The germline V gene (reference sequence) sets CDR1 to SEHNR and CDR2 to FQNEAQ. Here V drops 7 bases and J drops 3 bases, and the junction holds 6 bases not matched to any gene. The CDR3 covers 15 residues, taking in both the cysteine and the phenylalanine. The CDR3 DNA has 45 bases and is translated from base 1. One collaborating source in Seattle enrolled patients while the patients were actively infected and followed the patients over time throughout the course of disease. Whole blood was collected in K2EDTA tubes by collaborating institutions according to the institutions' own protocols. For TCRbeta analysis, collaborators shipped samples in one of three forms: frozen whole blood, isolated PBMCs, or DNA extracted from either of those sample types.

Sequencing was done on a sample of peripheral blood. The TCR originated in a woman between 25 and 40 years old with COVID-19, enrolled during active disease. The chain employs TRBV7-9 and TRBJ2-1; 10 bases in the junction line up with TRBD2. The base sequence is TGTGCCAGCATTGTGAGGACTAGCGGCTACAATGAGCAGTTCTTC. Translated, it gives CASIVRTSGYNEQFF. Where the CDR3 stops, the reference TRBV7-9 and TRBJ2-1 genes take over; the full variable domain is DTGVSQNPRHKITKRGQNVTFRCDPISEHNRLYWYRQTLGQGPEFLTYFQNEAQLEKSRLLSDRFSAERPKGSFSTLEIQRTEQGDSAMYLCASIVRTSGYNEQFFGPGTRLTVL.